Following are 5 T cell receptor beta chains from one sample sequenced in a study of long-term antiretroviral therapy in people with HIV. The authors ran the immunoSEQ assay, v3.0, at survey level. Clones were read by immunoSEQ multiplex PCR, and TCRdb kept only the in-frame ones, dropping some. The table lists roughly 16,000 clones, 88% of them singletons. The starting material was unsorted PBMCs, obtained around 2.3 years before starting antiretroviral therapy. Source of these receptors: a woman in her twenties or thirties with HIV.

The rearrangement joins TRBV19 to TRBJ1-2; D call uncertain. Trimming cost V 5 bases and J 2 bases, with 15 bases left between them. The CDR3 loop spans 15 amino acids. Per the germline V gene, CDR1 is LNHDA and CDR2 is SQIVND (reference sequence). The CDR3 DNA reads TGTGCCAGTAGTCCCTGGGCAGGAGGGAACTATGGCTACACCTTC. This encodes CASSPWAGGNYGYTF.

A note on this clone: A read error may account for a junction end that differs from germline. The CDR3 region is CASSQTGWRTGDF. The CDR3 DNA reads TGCGCCAGCAGCCAAACTGGTTGGCGAACAGGGGACTTC. The chain combines TRBV4-3 with TRBJ2-7, with 7 positions matching TRBD1. CDR3 length: 13 amino acids. Germline V lookup: CDR1 LGHNA, CDR2 YSLEER.

The chain carries TRBV4-3 and TRBJ1-2, with D possibly being TRBD1 (5 bases). The V gene's germline CDR1 is LGHNA and CDR2 YSLEER. There are 15 residues in the CDR3. Deletions cut 0 bases from V and 4 bases from J, with 12 bases between. As DNA, the CDR3 is TGCGCCAGCAGCCAAGATTGGGACGGAGCCTATGGCTACACCTTC. Translated: CASSQDWDGAYGYTF.

Turning to this clone: The sample holds other DNA sequences that translate to the same CDR3. The chain combines TRBV7-9 with TRBJ2-1, with a possible D match to TRBD2 (6 bases). This CDR3 comprises 14 residues. Germline V lookup: CDR1 SEHNR, CDR2 FQNEAQ (reference sequence). The germline V and J ends were trimmed by 3 bases and 6 bases, with 12 bases remaining between them. The CDR3 nucleotides are TGTGCCAGCAGCTTGGGAGGTTTTGGCAATGAGCAGTTCTTC. Amino acids: CASSLGGFGNEQFF. Full variable domain (remainder filled in from reference TRBV7-9 and TRBJ2-1): DTGVSQNPRHKITKRGQNVTFRCDPISEHNRLYWYRQTLGQGPEFLTYFQNEAQLEKSRLLSDRFSAERPKGSFSTLEIQRTEQGDSAMYLCASSLGGFGNEQFFGPGTRLTVL.

The chain has TRBV19 and TRBJ2-2; 7 bases align to TRBD2. The length of the CDR3 is 15 residues. CDR1 and CDR2 from the germline V gene are LNHDA and SQIVND (reference sequence). The trim removed 2 bases at V and 4 bases at J, leaving 4 bases unmatched. The CDR3 is CASSISLAVTGELFF. The CDR3 region has the DNA TGTGCCAGTAGTATATCGCTAGCGGTCACCGGGGAGCTGTTTTTT.